A selection of T cell receptor beta chains follows, all from one sample in a study of blood T cell repertoires in COVID-19. The assay was immunoSEQ multiplex PCR, and TCRdb's table has in-frame clones only and misses some. The repertoire includes fewer than 70,000 clones, around 77% of them detected once, and under 4% sits in the top ten. The material sequenced was peripheral blood. The receptors here all came from a man aged 55 to 70 with acute or convalescent COVID-19. Both conserved end residues are part of each CDR3. D genes are given only for firm matches.

d_call	v_call	cdr3_aa
TRBD1	TRBV6-1	CASSEESGGYGYTF
NA	TRBV9	CASSPQWGWETQYF
TRBD1	TRBV19	CASRLGTGPNQPQHF
TRBD1	TRBV19	CASSAGTALHSNQPQHF
NA	TRBV7-8	CASSLGTAAGSGEQYF
NA	TRBV5-4	CASSQGSEAFF
TRBD1	TRBV7-2	CASSSSTGNNYGYTF
TRBD1	TRBV12-3/TRBV12-4	CASRKTGFNGYTF
TRBD1	TRBV5-1	CASSLSVDRGSGYTF
NA	TRBV30	CAWSSSGYNSPLHF
NA	TRBV27	CASSFGGDGYTF
NA	TRBV5-1	CASSLTGIPYEQYF
TRBD1	TRBV5-1	CASSSGGGTEAFF
NA	TRBV6-6	CASSLTGYSNQPQHF
TRBD1	TRBV5-1	CASSLQGGSEKLFF
TRBD2	TRBV25-1	CASSAKIVLAGEYEQFF
NA	TRBV7-9	CASSLRSGGENTIYF
NA	TRBV10-3	CAIRRGQEQFF
NA	TRBV29-1	CSVESRENYGYTF
NA	TRBV18	CASSPSDNYGYTF
NA	TRBV5-8	CASSWGATGGDQPQHF
NA	TRBV7-9	CASSSTGSGETQYF
TRBD1	TRBV24-1	CATSDPGQDTDTQYF
TRBD1	TRBV15	CATSSQTGRYGYTF
NA	TRBV4-1	CASRPGISSYNEQFF
NA	TRBV11-1	CASSSDMNTEAFF
NA	TRBV7-7	CASSLGAADTQYF
TRBD1	TRBV18	CASSPSPGTGPRRNTIYF
NA	TRBV29-1	CSAGSYEQYF
NA	TRBV29-1	CSETPAGTEAFF
TRBD1	TRBV29-1	CSVTQGADTEAFF
NA	TRBV28	CASSLRIGGEYGYTF
NA	TRBV6-6	CASATGSVDTQYF
TRBD1	TRBV5-1	CASSLTLTGEDTQYF
TRBD2	TRBV6-1	CASSGHTILAGGPRPYF
TRBD2	TRBV6-1	CASSDPGGGTDTQYF
TRBD1	TRBV10-3	CAISESTGAPAGYGYTF
TRBD2	TRBV6-2/TRBV6-3	CASSPPLAGGSREQYF
TRBD2	TRBV19	CASRSSGGAYEQYF
NA	TRBV14	CASSPQGATFYGYTF